This entry concerns a single T cell receptor beta chain. Enrolled during active infection, Seattle patients were then followed longitudinally. The V segment lost 3 bases and the J segment 1 base; nucleotides outside the gene matches: 6. The CDR3 has 16 amino acids. Germline V CDR1 and CDR2: SGHKS, YYEKEE (reference sequence). In the study's own analysis: Estimates of nucleated cell counts were drawn from the amplification of reference gene primers. Sequencing used immunoSEQ multiplex PCR; TCRdb keeps in-frame clones, though not all of them. V, J and clone size were drawn from that table, and D and trimming were deduced from the DNA. Among roughly 150,000 clones, around four fifths were seen once, and the ten largest hold about 8.1%. The record originates from a study of blood T cell repertoires in COVID-19. Whole-study context: Both acute and convalescent COVID-19 samples were obtained from the United States, Italy and Spain.

The sample comprised peripheral blood. The TCR was taken from an elderly woman with COVID-19, enrolled during active disease. The V gene is TRBV5-5, the J gene TRBJ2-1; TRBD2 matches 8 bases. CDR3 loop: CASSSVAGRSYNEQFF. CDR3 nucleotides: TGTGCCAGCAGCTCCGTAGCGGGAAGGTCCTACAATGAGCAGTTCTTC.